The 16 T cell receptor beta chains below were found in one sample sequenced in a study of control samples from healthy donors and cancer patients. Measured with immunoSEQ multiplex PCR; TCRdb has only the in-frame clones, and not every one. The sample has around 80,000 clones, around nine tenths seen once. The sequenced material came from blood. All receptors derive from a woman aged 45-65 years in good health.

The chain links TRBV5-1 to TRBJ1-1, with TRBD1 as a possible D gene (6 bases). The length of the CDR3 is 14 residues. The germline V gene encodes CDR1 SGHRS and CDR2 YFSETQ. Trimming removed 1 base from V and 1 base from J, with 8 bases in between. CDR3 sequence (DNA): TGCGCCAGCAGCTTGACAGGGCCGAACACTGAAGCTTTCTTT. Amino acid sequence: CASSLTGPNTEAFF.

The rearrangement links TRBV6-5 to TRBJ1-4; D unclear. In germline, CDR1 is MNHEY, CDR2 SVGAGI. CDR3 length equals 13 residues. The germline V and J ends were trimmed by 9 bases and 8 bases, with 16 bases remaining between them. CDR3 loop: CASPRAGNEKLFF. CDR3 sequence (DNA): TGTGCCAGTCCCCGCGCCGGGAACGAAAAACTGTTTTTT.

The chain combines TRBV7-8 with TRBJ1-1; 7 bases align to TRBD1. Germline V gene lookup returns CDR1 SGHVS and CDR2 FQNEAQ. J gave up 1 base and V 1 base, and 0 bases lay outside the gene matches. The CDR3 contains 14 residues. CDR3 residues: CASSLGQGNTEAFF. CDR3 DNA: TGTGCCAGCAGCTTAGGACAGGGGAACACTGAAGCTTTCTTT.

The V and J genes are TRBV2 and TRBJ1-2; D perhaps matches TRBD1 (5 bases). V was pared by 10 bases and J by 2 bases, with 14 bases between. The CDR3 has 13 amino acids. The germline CDR1 and CDR2 sequences are SNHLY and FYNNEI. The CDR3 sequence: CATSTDANYGYTF. The CDR3 DNA is TGTGCCACTTCGACAGACGCAAACTATGGCTACACCTTC. Based on the CDR3 plus reference TRBV2 and TRBJ1-2, the full variable domain is EPEVTQTPSHQVTQMGQEVILRCVPISNHLYFYWYRQILGQKVEFLVSFYNNEISEKSEIFDDQFSVERPDGSNFTLKIRSTKLEDSAMYFCATSTDANYGYTFGSGTRLTVV.

The chain carries TRBV4-1 and TRBJ2-1; the D is unclear. Germline assignment: CDR1 MGHRA and CDR2 YSYEKL. V was trimmed by 1 base and J by 6 bases, leaving 16 bases between them. The CDR3 has 16 residues. The chain's CDR3 is CASSQALALSGNEQFF. DNA of the CDR3: TGCGCCAGCAGCCAAGCACTGGCACTATCGGGCAATGAGCAGTTCTTC.

The gene calls are TRBV10-3 and TRBJ2-1; TRBD2 agrees at 7 bases. CDR3 length: 14 amino acids. The germline CDR1 and CDR2 sequences are ENHRY and SYGVKD. The CDR3 is CSIGGGRTYNEQFF. The CDR3 DNA is TGTTCGATTGGGGGGGGGAGGACCTACAATGAGCAGTTCTTC.

The chain combines TRBV7-7 with TRBJ1-4; D perhaps matches TRBD1 (6 bases). Trimming took 1 base from V and 7 from J, leaving 10 bases between them. The CDR3 sequence is 14 residues long. The germline CDR1 and CDR2 sequences are SSHAT and FNYEAQ (reference sequence). This CDR3 reads CASSLEVDSEKLFF. The CDR3 region has the DNA TGTGCCAGCAGCTTAGAAGTGGACAGTGAAAAACTGTTTTTT.

J is TRBJ1-2 and V is TRBV30, with D maybe TRBD1 (5 bases). The CDR3 covers 12 residues. V was cut by 3 bases and J by 8 bases, with 13 bases left in between. Germline CDR1 GTSNPN, CDR2 SVGIG (reference sequence). CDR3 sequence (DNA): TGTGCCTGGAGCCGGGACTTCCGCGGCTACACCTTC. It is translated as CAWSRDFRGYTF.

The chain couples TRBV4-1 to TRBJ1-2; 7 bases are a match to TRBD1. CDR1 and CDR2 from the germline V gene are MGHRA and YSYEKL. The V gene end was trimmed by 2 bases and the J gene end by 8 bases; junction bases not matched to a gene: 8. CDR3 length: 14 residues. CDR3 residues: CASSQLPGTEGYTF. CDR3 coding DNA: TGCGCCAGCAGCCAACTCCCCGGGACAGAAGGCTACACCTTC.

As regards this clone: The sample has other DNA sequences that encode this CDR3 too. The chain couples TRBV18 to TRBJ2-3; no clear D gene. The V and J ends lost 2 bases and 1 base respectively, with 1 base between them. Per germline, CDR1 KGHSH and CDR2 LQKENI. The CDR3 contains 12 residues. CDR3 coding DNA: TGTGCCAGCTCACCAGGCACAGATACGCAGTATTTT. This codes for CASSPGTDTQYF.

This clone came up a few times. The chain is built from TRBV3-1 (or the pseudogene TRBV3-2) and TRBJ1-5; a weak D match, TRBD1 (6 bases). V lost 4 bases, J lost 6 bases, and 13 bases lay in between. CDR3 length: 14 amino acids. CDR1 is LGHDT and CDR2 is YNNKEL in the germline V gene (reference sequence). CDR3 sequence: CASSLREGGQPQHF. The CDR3 nucleotides read TGTGCCAGCAGCCTCAGGGAAGGGGGTCAGCCCCAGCATTTT.

J is TRBJ1-2 and V is TRBV5-6, with TRBD1 as a possible D gene (6 bases). The CDR3 is made up of 14 amino acids. V lost 0 bases, J lost 4 bases, and 10 bases lay in between. Germline V gives CDR1 SGHDT, CDR2 YYEEEE. The CDR3 reads CASSLGQVLYGYTF. The CDR3 region has the DNA TGTGCCAGCAGCTTGGGACAGGTTCTCTATGGCTACACCTTC.

With respect to this clone: The same CDR3 also results from other DNA sequences found in this sample. The chain combines TRBV5-1 with TRBJ2-5; possibly TRBD1 or TRBD2 for D (5 bases each). The germline gives CDR1 SGHRS, CDR2 YFSETQ. There are 13 residues in the CDR3. The V end lost 0 bases, the J end lost 4 bases, and 7 bases lay between the germline ends. CDR3 in amino acids: CASSLAGRETQYF. In DNA, the CDR3 is TGCGCCAGCAGCTTGGCAGGGAGAGAGACCCAGTACTTC.

This clone was found once. The rearrangement uses TRBV4-1 and TRBJ2-1; 10 bases are a match to TRBD1. Germline V gene data show CDR1 as MGHRA and CDR2 as YSYEKL. Trimming took 0 bases from V and 6 from J; bases not matched to a gene: 5. This CDR3 has 16 amino acids. The CDR3 region has the DNA TGCGCCAGCAGCCAAGAAGGGGGGACAGGGGCCAATGAGCAGTTCTTC. Its protein product is CASSQEGGTGANEQFF.

This chain links TRBV6-1 with TRBJ2-3; D perhaps matches TRBD1 (5 bases). V lost 2 bases, J lost 0 bases, and 9 bases lay in between. CDR3 length: 15 amino acids. Germline CDR1 reads MNHNS; CDR2 reads SASEGT. CDR3 bases: TGTGCCAGCAGTGAAAGGTGGGGCAGCACAGATACGCAGTATTTT. Its translation is CASSERWGSTDTQYF.

The chain employs TRBV7-8 and TRBJ1-1; D unclear. The germline V and J ends were trimmed by 3 bases and 5 bases, with 13 bases remaining between them. Germline V gives CDR1 SGHVS, CDR2 FQNEAQ. This CDR3 region has 14 residues. In DNA form, the CDR3 reads TGTGCCAGCAGCTTGCAGGCCCAAGGGACTGAAGCTTTCTTT. Translating gives CASSLQAQGTEAFF.